A single sample gave rise to the 16 T cell receptor beta chains below, sequenced in a study of cytomegalovirus exposure and HLA in healthy donors. Both 60 Vbeta primers and 13 Jbeta primers went into the PCR. Generated by immunoSEQ multiplex PCR, the TCRdb table keeps only in-frame clones and is missing some. The data hold some 130,000 clones, with around three fifths observed a single time. The sequenced sample consisted of PBMCs. The receptors come from a woman between 40 and 50 years old in good health and CMV-seronegative.

This rearrangement joins TRBV30 to TRBJ2-3; TRBD2 agrees at 10 bases. The CDR3 is made up of 13 amino acids. Germline values: CDR1 GTSNPN, CDR2 SVGIG (reference sequence). The trim removed 0 bases at V and 6 bases at J, leaving 0 bases unmatched. Here the CDR3 reads CAWSVSGGDTQYF. The CDR3 nucleotides read TGTGCCTGGAGTGTTAGCGGGGGGGATACGCAGTATTTT.

The chain links TRBV5-6 to TRBJ2-7, with TRBD1 matching over 7 bases. The V gene's germline CDR1 is SGHDT and CDR2 YYEEEE. This CDR3 is 15 amino acids long. J was trimmed by 5 bases and V by 4 bases; bases with no gene match: 12. As DNA, the CDR3 is TGTGCCAGCAGCCCAAAGTGGGGACAGAACCACGAGCAGTACTTC. As protein: CASSPKWGQNHEQYF.

This chain uses TRBV5-1 with TRBJ1-4, with D unclear. Germline V gives CDR1 SGHRS, CDR2 YFSETQ. This CDR3 contains 16 residues. The V and J ends lost 0 bases and 3 bases respectively, with 12 bases between them. The CDR3 is CASSLAPVLPNEKLFF. In nucleotides, the CDR3 is TGCGCCAGCAGCTTGGCCCCGGTTTTGCCTAATGAAAAACTGTTTTTT.

The chain links TRBV5-1 to TRBJ2-1; 13 bases match TRBD2. Germline trimming cut 6 bases from V and 3 bases from J; bases unmatched to any gene: 18. The CDR3 has 20 residues. The germline V gene has CDR1 SGHRS and CDR2 YFSETQ. Here the CDR3 reads CASKDPLRTSGGLFYNEQFF. The CDR3 DNA sequence: TGCGCCAGCAAAGACCCCCTTCGGACTAGCGGGGGCCTTTTCTACAATGAGCAGTTCTTC.

CDR3 nucleotide sequence: TGTGCCAGCTGGGACAGACTGAACACTGAAGCTTTCTTT. This gives the protein CASWDRLNTEAFF. V and J are TRBV28 and TRBJ1-1; 7 positions match TRBD1. Trimming removed 8 bases from V and 0 bases from J; junction bases left unmatched: 3. There are 13 residues in the CDR3. Per the germline V gene, CDR1 is MDHEN and CDR2 is SYDVKM. Filled out from reference TRBV28 and TRBJ1-1, the complete variable domain reads DVKVTQSSRYLVKRTGEKVFLECVQDMDHENMFWYRQDPGLGLRLIYFSYDVKMKEKGDIPEGYSVSREKKERFSLILESASTNQTSMYLCASWDRLNTEAFFGQGTRLTVV.

The chain combines TRBV7-8 with TRBJ1-2; 7 nucleotides line up with TRBD1. Germline loops: CDR1 SGHVS, CDR2 FQNEAQ. The CDR3 sequence is 13 residues long. Germline trimming cut 5 bases from V and 8 bases from J; bases unmatched to any gene: 8. The CDR3 sequence is CASSIGTVQGYTF. CDR3 DNA: TGTGCCAGCAGCATAGGGACAGTCCAAGGCTACACCTTC.

The chain joins TRBV28 to TRBJ1-5; TRBD1 agrees at 7 bases. With V trimmed by 6 bases and J by 6 bases, 8 bases remained unmatched. The germline V gene encodes CDR1 MDHEN and CDR2 SYDVKM. The CDR3 sequence is 14 residues long. The CDR3 sequence: CASRPRGTFQPQHF. As DNA, the CDR3 is TGTGCCAGCAGGCCCAGGGGGACTTTTCAGCCCCAGCATTTT. Filled out from reference TRBV28 and TRBJ1-5, the complete variable domain reads DVKVTQSSRYLVKRTGEKVFLECVQDMDHENMFWYRQDPGLGLRLIYFSYDVKMKEKGDIPEGYSVSREKKERFSLILESASTNQTSMYLCASRPRGTFQPQHFGDGTRLSIL.

The chain is built from TRBV5-4 and TRBJ2-3; 9 bases fit TRBD2. With V trimmed by 1 base and J by 2 bases, 5 bases remained unmatched. The CDR3 loop spans 16 amino acids. Looked up from germline, CDR1 is SGHNT and CDR2 is YYREEE (reference sequence). The CDR3 DNA sequence: TGTGCCAGCAGCTTGCGCGGGAGGGCGACCACAGATACGCAGTATTTT. Translated: CASSLRGRATTDTQYF.

The chain joins TRBV5-5 to TRBJ2-7; D perhaps matches TRBD1 (6 bases). The CDR3 has 15 residues. Germline assignment: CDR1 SGHKS and CDR2 YYEKEE (reference sequence). The V gene lost 4 bases and the J gene lost 4 bases, with 18 bases spanning the gap. As DNA, the CDR3 is TGTGCCAGCAGCCTCTCACAGGGAGAAAAATACGAGCAGTACTTC. Its translation is CASSLSQGEKYEQYF.

This clone was observed a handful of times. This rearrangement joins TRBV9 to TRBJ2-7; no reliable D call. The V gene lost 1 base and the J gene lost 2 bases, with 10 bases spanning the gap. The CDR3 has 14 residues. From germline, CDR1 is SGDLS and CDR2 YYNGEE. The CDR3 reads CASSVTSLPYEQYF. The CDR3 coding sequence is TGTGCCAGCAGCGTAACGTCTCTACCCTACGAGCAGTACTTC.

J is TRBJ1-5 and V is TRBV27; D call uncertain. The CDR3 is 14 residues long. Trimming removed 5 bases at V and 7 bases at J, with 15 bases between. Germline V gene sequence: CDR1 MNHEY, CDR2 SMNVEV (reference sequence). The CDR3 region is CASSPWGGRQPQHF. CDR3 in DNA: TGTGCCAGCAGTCCCTGGGGAGGCAGGCAGCCCCAGCATTTT.

This clone was seen only a few times. The J gene is TRBJ1-1, the V gene TRBV7-2, with 7 nucleotides matching TRBD1. CDR1 is SGHTA, CDR2 FQGNSA, per germline. V lost 5 bases, J lost 4 bases, and 10 bases stayed unmatched. This CDR3 has 15 residues. The CDR3 sequence is CASSLQGRELTEAFF. CDR3 bases: TGTGCCAGCAGCCTACAGGGGCGGGAACTCACTGAAGCTTTCTTT.

This chain connects TRBV10-2 to TRBJ1-6; 7 bases agree with TRBD1. This CDR3 region has 15 residues. Germline assignment: CDR1 WSHSY and CDR2 SAAADI. Unmatched junction bases numbered 9, after V lost 5 bases and J lost 8 bases. The CDR3 spells CASSLRDSGDSPLHF. Written as DNA, the CDR3 is TGCGCCAGCAGTCTACGGGACAGCGGAGATTCACCCCTCCACTTT.

This chain joins TRBV13 and TRBJ2-3, with 10 bases that match TRBD2. V shed 2 bases, J shed 0 bases, and the junction held 14 bases outside the gene matches. CDR1 and CDR2 from the germline V gene are PRHDT and FYEKMQ (reference sequence). The CDR3 totals 20 residues. The CDR3 coding sequence is TGTGCCAGCAGCTTATTAGCTCCTAGCGGGGGACCTACTAGCACAGATACGCAGTATTTT. Translation gives CASSLLAPSGGPTSTDTQYF.

With respect to this clone: The same CDR3 also results from other DNA sequences found in this sample. For the CDR3, the DNA is TGTGCCTGGAGTGTTTCAGGGGGCTTTGGCAATCAGCCCCAGCATTTT. This translates into CAWSVSGGFGNQPQHF. The rearrangement links TRBV30 to TRBJ1-5, with 8 bases fitting TRBD1. Looked up from germline, CDR1 is GTSNPN and CDR2 is SVGIG (reference sequence). With V trimmed by 0 bases and J by 2 bases, 6 bases remained unmatched. The CDR3 extends over 16 amino acids.

V and J are TRBV4-2 and TRBJ2-1; 7 bases align to TRBD2. The V gene's germline CDR1 is LGHNA and CDR2 YNFKEQ. J was trimmed by 4 bases and V by 0 bases; bases with no gene match: 3. The CDR3 has 15 amino acids. CDR3 in amino acids: CASSQDRGDYNEQFF. In DNA, the CDR3 is TGTGCCAGCAGCCAAGATCGGGGGGATTACAATGAGCAGTTCTTC.